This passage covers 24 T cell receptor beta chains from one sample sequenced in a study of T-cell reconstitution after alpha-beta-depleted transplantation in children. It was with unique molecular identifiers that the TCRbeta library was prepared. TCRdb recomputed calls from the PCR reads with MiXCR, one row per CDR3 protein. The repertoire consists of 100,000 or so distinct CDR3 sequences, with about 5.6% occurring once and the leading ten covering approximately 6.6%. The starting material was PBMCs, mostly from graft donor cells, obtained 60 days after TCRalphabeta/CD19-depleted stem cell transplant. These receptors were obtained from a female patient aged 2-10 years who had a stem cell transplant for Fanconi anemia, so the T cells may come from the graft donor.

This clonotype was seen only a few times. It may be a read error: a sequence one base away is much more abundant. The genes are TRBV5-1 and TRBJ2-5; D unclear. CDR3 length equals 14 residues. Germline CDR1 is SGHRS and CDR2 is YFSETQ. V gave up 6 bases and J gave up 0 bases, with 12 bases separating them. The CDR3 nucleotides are TGCGCCAGCACCTTAGGGTCCTACCAAGAGACCCAGTACTTC. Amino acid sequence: CASTLGSYQETQYF.

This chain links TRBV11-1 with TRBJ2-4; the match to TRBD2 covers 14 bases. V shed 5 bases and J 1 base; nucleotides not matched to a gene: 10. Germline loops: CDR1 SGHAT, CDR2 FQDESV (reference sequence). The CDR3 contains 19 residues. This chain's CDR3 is CASSPGTSGRGGAKNIQYF. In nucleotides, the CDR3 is TGTGCCAGCAGCCCGGGGACTAGCGGGAGAGGGGGGGCCAAAAACATTCAGTACTTC.

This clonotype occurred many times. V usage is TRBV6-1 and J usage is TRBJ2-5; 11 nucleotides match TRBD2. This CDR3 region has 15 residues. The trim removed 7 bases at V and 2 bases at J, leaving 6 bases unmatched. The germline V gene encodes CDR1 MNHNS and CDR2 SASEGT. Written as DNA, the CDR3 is TGTGCCAGCACCCGACTAGCGGGACGACAAGAGACCCAGTACTTC. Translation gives CASTRLAGRQETQYF.

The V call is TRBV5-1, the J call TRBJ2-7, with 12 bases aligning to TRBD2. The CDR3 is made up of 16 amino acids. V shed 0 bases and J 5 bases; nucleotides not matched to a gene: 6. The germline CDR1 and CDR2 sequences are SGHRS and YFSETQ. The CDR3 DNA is TGCGCCAGCAGCTTGGCCCCACTAGCGGGAGGCGACGAGCAGTACTTC. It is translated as CASSLAPLAGGDEQYF.

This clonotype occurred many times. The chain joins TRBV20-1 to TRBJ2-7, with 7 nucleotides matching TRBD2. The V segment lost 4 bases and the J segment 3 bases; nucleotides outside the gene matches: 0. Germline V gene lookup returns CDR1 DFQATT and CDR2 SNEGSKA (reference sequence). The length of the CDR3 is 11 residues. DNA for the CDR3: TGCAGTGCTACTAGCGGCTACGAGCAGTACTTC. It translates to CSATSGYEQYF.

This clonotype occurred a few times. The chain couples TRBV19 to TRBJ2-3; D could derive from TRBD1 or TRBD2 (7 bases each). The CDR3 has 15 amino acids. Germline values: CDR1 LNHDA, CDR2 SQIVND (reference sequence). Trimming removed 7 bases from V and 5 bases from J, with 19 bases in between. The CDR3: CASIRAAGGEDTQYF. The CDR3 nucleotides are TGTGCCAGTATCCGGGCGGCAGGGGGGGAAGATACGCAGTATTTT.

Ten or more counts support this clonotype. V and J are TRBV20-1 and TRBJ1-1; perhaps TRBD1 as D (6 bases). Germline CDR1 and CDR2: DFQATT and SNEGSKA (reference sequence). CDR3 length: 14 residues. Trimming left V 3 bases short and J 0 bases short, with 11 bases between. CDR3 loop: CSASRGPLNTEAFF. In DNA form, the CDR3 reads TGCAGTGCTAGCCGGGGGCCCTTGAACACTGAAGCTTTCTTT.

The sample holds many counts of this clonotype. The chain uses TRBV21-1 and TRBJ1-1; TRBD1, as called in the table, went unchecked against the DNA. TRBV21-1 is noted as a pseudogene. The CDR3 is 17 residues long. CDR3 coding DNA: TGTGCCAGCAGCAAGCCCAAAAGGACAGGGAAGCGGATTGAAGCTTTCTTT. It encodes CASSKPKRTGKRIEAFF.

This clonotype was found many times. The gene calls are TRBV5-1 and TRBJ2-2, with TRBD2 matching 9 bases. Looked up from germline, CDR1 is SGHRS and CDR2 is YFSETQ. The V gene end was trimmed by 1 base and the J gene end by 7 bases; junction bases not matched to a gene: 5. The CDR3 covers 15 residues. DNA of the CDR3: TGCGCCAGCAGCTTGTACCAGCGGGAGGTCGGGGAGCTGTTTTTT. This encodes CASSLYQREVGELFF.

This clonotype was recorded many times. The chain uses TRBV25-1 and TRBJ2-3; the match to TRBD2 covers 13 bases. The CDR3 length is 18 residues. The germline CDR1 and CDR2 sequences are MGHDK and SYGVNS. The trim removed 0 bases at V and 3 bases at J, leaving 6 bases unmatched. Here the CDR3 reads CASSEYRGLAGITDTQYF. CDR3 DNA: TGTGCCAGCAGTGAATATAGGGGACTAGCGGGGATTACAGATACGCAGTATTTT.

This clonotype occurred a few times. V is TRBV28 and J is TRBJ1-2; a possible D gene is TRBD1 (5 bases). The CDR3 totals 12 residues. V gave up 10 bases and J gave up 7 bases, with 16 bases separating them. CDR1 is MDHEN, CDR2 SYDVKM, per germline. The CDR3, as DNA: TGTGCCAACCGGGGGGGTGTCGGTGGCTACACCTTC. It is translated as CANRGGVGGYTF.

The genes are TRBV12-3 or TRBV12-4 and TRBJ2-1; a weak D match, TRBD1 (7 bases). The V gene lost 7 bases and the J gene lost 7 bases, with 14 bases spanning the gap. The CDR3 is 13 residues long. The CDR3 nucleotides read TGTGCCAGCACCGGGGGACAGCTTAATGAGCAGTTCTTC. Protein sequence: CASTGGQLNEQFF.

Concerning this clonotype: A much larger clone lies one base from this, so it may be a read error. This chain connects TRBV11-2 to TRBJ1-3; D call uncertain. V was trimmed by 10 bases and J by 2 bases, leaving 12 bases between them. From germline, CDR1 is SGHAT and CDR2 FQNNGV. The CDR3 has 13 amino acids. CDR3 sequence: CATNFTAGNTIYF. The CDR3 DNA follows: TGTGCCACCAATTTCACAGCTGGAAACACCATATATTTT.

CDR3 bases: TGTGCCAGCAGTCGAGAGGACAGGGTAGGAAACACCATATATTTT. Protein: CASSREDRVGNTIYF. The rearrangement uses TRBV7-2 and TRBJ1-3; 8 bases align to TRBD1. This CDR3 has 15 amino acids. Germline V gene lookup returns CDR1 SGHTA and CDR2 FQGNSA. The J segment lost 4 bases and the V segment lost 6 bases, leaving 8 bases of the junction unmatched.

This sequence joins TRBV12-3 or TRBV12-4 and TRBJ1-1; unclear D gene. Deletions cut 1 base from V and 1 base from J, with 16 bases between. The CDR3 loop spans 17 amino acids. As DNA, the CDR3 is TGTGCCAGCAGTTTAGTCCCCGCGGTCTGGGCGAACACTGAAGCTTTCTTT. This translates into CASSLVPAVWANTEAFF.

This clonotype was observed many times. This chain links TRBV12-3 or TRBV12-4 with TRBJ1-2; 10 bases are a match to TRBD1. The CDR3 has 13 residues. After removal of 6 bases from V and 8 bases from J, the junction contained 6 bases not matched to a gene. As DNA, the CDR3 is TGTGCCAGCAGCGTAGACAGGGGGCCCGGCTACACCTTC. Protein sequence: CASSVDRGPGYTF.

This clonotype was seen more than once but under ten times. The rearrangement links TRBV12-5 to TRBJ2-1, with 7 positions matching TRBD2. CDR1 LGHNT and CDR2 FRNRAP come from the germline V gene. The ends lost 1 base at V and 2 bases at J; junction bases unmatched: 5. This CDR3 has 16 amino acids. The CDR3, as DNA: TGTGCTAGTGGTTTGGCGGGAGGATTAACCTACAATGAGCAGTTCTTC. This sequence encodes CASGLAGGLTYNEQFF.

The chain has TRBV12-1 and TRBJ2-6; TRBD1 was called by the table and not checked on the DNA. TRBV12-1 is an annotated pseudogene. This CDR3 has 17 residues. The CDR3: CASSSGQGGTGANVLTF. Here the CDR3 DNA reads TGTGCCAGCAGCTCAGGACAGGGGGGGACTGGGGCCAACGTCCTGACTTTC.

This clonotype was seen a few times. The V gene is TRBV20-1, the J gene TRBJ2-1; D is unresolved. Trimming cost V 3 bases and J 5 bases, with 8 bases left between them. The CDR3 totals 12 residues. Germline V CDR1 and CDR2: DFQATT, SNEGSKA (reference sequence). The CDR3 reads CSASRAHNEQFF. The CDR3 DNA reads TGCAGTGCTAGTAGGGCCCACAATGAGCAGTTCTTC.

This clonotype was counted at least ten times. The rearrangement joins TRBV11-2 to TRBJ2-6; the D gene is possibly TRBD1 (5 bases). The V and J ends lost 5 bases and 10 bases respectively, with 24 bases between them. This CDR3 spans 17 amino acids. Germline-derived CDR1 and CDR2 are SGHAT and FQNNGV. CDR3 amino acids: CASSESGSGLSGNVLTF. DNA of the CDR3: TGTGCCAGCAGCGAATCCGGTTCAGGGCTCTCTGGAAACGTCCTGACTTTC.

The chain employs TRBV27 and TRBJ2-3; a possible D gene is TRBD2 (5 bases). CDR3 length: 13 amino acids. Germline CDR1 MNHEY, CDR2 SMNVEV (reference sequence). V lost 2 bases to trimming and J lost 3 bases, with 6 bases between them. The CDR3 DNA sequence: TGTGCCAGCAGTTTAAAGCGGACAGATACGCAGTATTTT. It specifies CASSLKRTDTQYF.

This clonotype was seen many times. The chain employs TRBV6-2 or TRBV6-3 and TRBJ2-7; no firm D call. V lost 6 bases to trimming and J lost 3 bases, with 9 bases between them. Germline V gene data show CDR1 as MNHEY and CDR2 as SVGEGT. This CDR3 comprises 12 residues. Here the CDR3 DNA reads TGTGCCAGCAGGGCCCCCCGCTACGAGCAGTACTTC. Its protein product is CASRAPRYEQYF.

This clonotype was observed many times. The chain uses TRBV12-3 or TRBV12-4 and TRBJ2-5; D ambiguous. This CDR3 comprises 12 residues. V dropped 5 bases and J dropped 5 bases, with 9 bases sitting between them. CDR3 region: CASSPKLETQYF. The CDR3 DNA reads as TGTGCCAGCAGTCCAAAGTTGGAGACCCAGTACTTC.

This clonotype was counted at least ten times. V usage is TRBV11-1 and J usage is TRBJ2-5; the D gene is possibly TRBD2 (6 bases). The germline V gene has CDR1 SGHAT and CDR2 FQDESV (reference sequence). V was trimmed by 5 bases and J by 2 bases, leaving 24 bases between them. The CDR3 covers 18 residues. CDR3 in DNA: TGTGCCAGCAGCCCAAATGGAGGGGACTCCTATTTTCAAGAGACCCAGTACTTC. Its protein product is CASSPNGGDSYFQETQYF. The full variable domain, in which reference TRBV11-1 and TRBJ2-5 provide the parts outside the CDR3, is EAEVAQSPRYKITEKSQAVAFWCDPISGHATLYWYRQILGQGPELLVQFQDESVVDDSQLPKDRFSAERLKGVDSTLKIQPAELGDSAMYLCASSPNGGDSYFQETQYFGPGTRLLVL.